This T cell receptor beta chain emerged from a study of blood T cell repertoires in COVID-19. Study-level background: Whether acute or convalescent, the COVID-19 samples came from the United States, Italy and Spain. In each case, the material was cDNA or gDNA derived from T cells, B-cell-depleted T cells, or PBMCs.

How the authors handled the data: Amplification of reference gene primers provided the estimated nucleated cell counts. Libraries were prepared by immunoSEQ multiplex PCR; TCRdb keeps only in-frame clonotypes and omits some of them. The D gene and trimming were derived from the DNA, and the V and J assignments and clone size from that table. Of around 700,000 clones in the sample, about 90% were seen once. With 3 bases clipped from V and 2 bases from J, the junction kept 1 base outside the gene matches. The CDR3 is 13 amino acids. Germline-derived CDR1 and CDR2 are MNHEY and SMNVEV (reference sequence). With respect to this clone: Other DNA sequences in the same sample also yield this CDR3.

The clonotype was recovered from a woman between 18 and 29 years old with acute or convalescent COVID-19. Source material: peripheral blood. V usage is TRBV27 and J usage is TRBJ2-7, with 7 bases matching TRBD1. The CDR3 nucleotides are TGTGCCAGCAGTTTGGGACAGACCTACGAGCAGTACTTC. The encoded protein is CASSLGQTYEQYF.